Presented here are 2 T cell receptor beta chains from one specimen sequenced in a study of blood T cell repertoires in COVID-19. Sequenced by immunoSEQ multiplex PCR; TCRdb stores in-frame clones only, minus some. The sample yields 390,000 or so clones, around 86% seen once. The sample consisted of peripheral blood. The source is a woman in her twenties or thirties with active or convalescent COVID-19.

J is TRBJ2-7 and V is TRBV29-1; 10 bases are shared with TRBD1. Germline V gene sequence: CDR1 SQVTM, CDR2 ANQGSEA. Trimming at V came to 1 base and at J to 2 bases, leaving 8 bases not matched to a gene. The CDR3 has 16 residues. CDR3 sequence: CSVEGSDRGSPYEQYF. The CDR3 DNA reads as TGCAGCGTTGAAGGTTCGGACAGGGGGTCCCCCTACGAGCAGTACTTC.

This sequence joins TRBV5-4 and TRBJ2-5; D perhaps matches TRBD2 (6 bases). The germline CDR1 and CDR2 sequences are SGHNT and YYREEE (reference sequence). The CDR3 runs to 14 residues. The germline V and J ends were trimmed by 1 base and 1 base, with 8 bases remaining between them. The CDR3 DNA reads as TGTGCCAGCAGCTTGTGGAGGGTCCAAGAGACCCAGTACTTC. This translates into CASSLWRVQETQYF. The entire variable domain, with the rest obtained from reference TRBV5-4 and TRBJ2-5, is as follows: ETGVTQSPTHLIKTRGQQVTLRCSSQSGHNTVSWYQQALGQGPQFIFQYYREEENGRGNFPPRFSGLQFPNYSSELNVNALELDDSALYLCASSLWRVQETQYFGPGTRLLVL.